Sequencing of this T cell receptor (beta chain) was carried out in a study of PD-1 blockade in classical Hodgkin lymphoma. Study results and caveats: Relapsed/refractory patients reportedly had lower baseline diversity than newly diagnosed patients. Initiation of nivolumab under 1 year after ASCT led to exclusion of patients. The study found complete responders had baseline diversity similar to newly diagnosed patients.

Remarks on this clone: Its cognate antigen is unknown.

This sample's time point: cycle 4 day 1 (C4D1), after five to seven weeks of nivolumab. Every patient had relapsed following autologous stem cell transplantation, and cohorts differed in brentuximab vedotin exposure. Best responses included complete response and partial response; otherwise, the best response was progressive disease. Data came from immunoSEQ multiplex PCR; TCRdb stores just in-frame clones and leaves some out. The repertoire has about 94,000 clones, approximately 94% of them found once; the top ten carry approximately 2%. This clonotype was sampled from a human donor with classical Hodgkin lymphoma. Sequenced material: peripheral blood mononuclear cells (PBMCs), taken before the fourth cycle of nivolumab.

CDR3 bases: TGTGCCAGCAGTTCGTACACTAGCGGGAGGAACGAGCAGTACTTC. Its protein product is CASSSYTSGRNEQYF. V and J are TRBV27 and TRBJ2-7; 12 bases align to TRBD2. Germline V gene lookup returns CDR1 MNHEY and CDR2 SMNVEV (reference sequence). The CDR3 is made up of 15 amino acids. The junction had 6 bases not matched to a gene; V was cut back by 4 bases and J by 5 bases.